What follows is one T cell receptor beta chain and its context. Per the study methods: Quantification of nucleated cells was approximated via reference gene primer amplification. Some clones are missing from TCRdb's copy, which holds only in-frame ones; the method was immunoSEQ multiplex PCR. V, J and clone size derive from that table, while D and trimming were established from the DNA sequence. Of fewer than 200,000 clones in the sample, approximately 87% were seen once. Patients from Seattle were sampled longitudinally, starting during active infection. The data originate from a study of blood T cell repertoires in COVID-19. Across the study: COVID-19 samples from acute and convalescent phases originated in the United States, Italy and Spain. The cDNA or gDNA used as material had been derived from T cells, B-cell-depleted T cells, or PBMCs.

V was shortened by 0 bases and J by 4 bases, with 8 bases between the two germline ends. Germline-derived CDR1 and CDR2 are SGHRS and YFSETQ. The CDR3 totals 13 residues. The TCR sequence derives from a woman between 65 and 79 years old with COVID-19, enrolled during active disease. Sample: peripheral blood. V is TRBV5-1 and J is TRBJ2-7, with D perhaps matching TRBD1 (6 bases). CDR3: CASSLEGVYEQYF. In DNA form, the CDR3 reads TGCGCCAGCAGCTTGGAGGGGGTGTACGAGCAGTACTTC.